This T cell receptor (beta chain) is from a study of T cells after yellow fever vaccination. Across the study: Fractions containing few cells were prepared with SMART-Seq v4 Ultra Low Input. General study points: Subsequent booster samples again held most clones from primary vaccination (96% CD4, 88% CD8).

TCRdb reanalysed the 5' RACE reads using MiXCR and keeps one entry per CDR3 protein. This sample has under 150,000 distinct CDR3 sequences, with 7% to 9% found just once. This clonotype was seen repeatedly, ten times or more. Its antigen is unknown. There are 15 residues in the CDR3. Germline assignment: CDR1 ENHRY and CDR2 SYGVKD. The V end lost 1 base, the J end lost 1 base, and 10 bases lay between the germline ends. The rearrangement uses TRBV10-3 and TRBJ1-1; a weak D match, TRBD1 (5 bases). The source is a man aged 25 to 40 who received the YFV17D yellow fever vaccine. The sample was CD4+ T cells sorted from PBMCs, taken 5 days after the yellow fever booster vaccination. The CDR3 protein is CAISELGGENTEAFF. The CDR3 DNA reads TGTGCCATCAGTGAGTTGGGAGGGGAGAACACTGAAGCTTTCTTT.